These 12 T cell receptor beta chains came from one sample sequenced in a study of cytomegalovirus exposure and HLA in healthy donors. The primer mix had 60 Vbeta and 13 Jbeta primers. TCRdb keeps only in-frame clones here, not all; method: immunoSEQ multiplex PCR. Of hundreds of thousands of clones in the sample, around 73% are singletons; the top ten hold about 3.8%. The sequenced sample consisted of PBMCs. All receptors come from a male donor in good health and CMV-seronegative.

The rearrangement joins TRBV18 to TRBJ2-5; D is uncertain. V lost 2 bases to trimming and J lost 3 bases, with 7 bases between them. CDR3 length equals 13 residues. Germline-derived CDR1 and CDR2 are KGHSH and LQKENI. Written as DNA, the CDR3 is TGTGCCAGCTCACCAATCACAGAAGAGACCCAGTACTTC. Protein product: CASSPITEETQYF. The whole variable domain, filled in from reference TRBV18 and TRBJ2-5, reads NAGVMQNPRHLVRRRGQEARLRCSPMKGHSHVYWYRQLPEEGLKFMVYLQKENIIDESGMPKERFSAEFPKEGPSILRIQQVVRGDSAAYFCASSPITEETQYFGPGTRLLVL.

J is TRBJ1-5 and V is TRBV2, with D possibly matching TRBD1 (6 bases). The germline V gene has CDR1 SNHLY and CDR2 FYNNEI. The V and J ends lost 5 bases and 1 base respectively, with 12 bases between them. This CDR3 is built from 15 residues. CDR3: CASSRDTNSNQPQHF. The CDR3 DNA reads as TGTGCCAGCAGTAGGGACACCAACAGCAATCAGCCCCAGCATTTT.

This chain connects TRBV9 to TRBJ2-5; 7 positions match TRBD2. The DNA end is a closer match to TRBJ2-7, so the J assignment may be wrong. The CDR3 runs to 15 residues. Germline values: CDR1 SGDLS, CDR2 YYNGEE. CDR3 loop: CASSVGGGSFYEQYF. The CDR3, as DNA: TGTGCCAGCAGCGTAGGAGGCGGGAGTTTCTACGAGCAGTACTTC.

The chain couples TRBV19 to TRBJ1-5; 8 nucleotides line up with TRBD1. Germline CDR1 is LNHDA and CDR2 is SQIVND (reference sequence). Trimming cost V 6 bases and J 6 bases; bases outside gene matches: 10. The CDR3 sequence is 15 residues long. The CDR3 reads CASSPGQGVAQPQHF. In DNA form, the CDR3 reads TGTGCCAGTAGCCCCGGACAGGGAGTGGCTCAGCCCCAGCATTTT.

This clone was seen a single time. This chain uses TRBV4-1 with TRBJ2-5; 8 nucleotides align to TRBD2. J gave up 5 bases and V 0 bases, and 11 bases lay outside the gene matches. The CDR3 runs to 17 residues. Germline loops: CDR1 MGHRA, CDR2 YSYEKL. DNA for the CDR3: TGCGCCAGCAGCCAAGATGGCGGTAGGCCGGGGGGGGAGACCCAGTACTTC. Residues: CASSQDGGRPGGETQYF.

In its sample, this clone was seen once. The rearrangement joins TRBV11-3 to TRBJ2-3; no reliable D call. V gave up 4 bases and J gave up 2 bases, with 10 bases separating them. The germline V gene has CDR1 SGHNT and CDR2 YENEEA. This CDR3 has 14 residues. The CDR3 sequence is CASSSGPLTDTQYF. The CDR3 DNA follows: TGTGCCAGCAGCTCTGGCCCGCTCACAGATACGCAGTATTTT.

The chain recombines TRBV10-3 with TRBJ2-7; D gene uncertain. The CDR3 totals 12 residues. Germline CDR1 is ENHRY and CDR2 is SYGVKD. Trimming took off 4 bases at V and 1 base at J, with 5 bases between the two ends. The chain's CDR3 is CAISGESYEQYF. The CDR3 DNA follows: TGTGCCATCAGTGGAGAGTCCTACGAGCAGTACTTC.

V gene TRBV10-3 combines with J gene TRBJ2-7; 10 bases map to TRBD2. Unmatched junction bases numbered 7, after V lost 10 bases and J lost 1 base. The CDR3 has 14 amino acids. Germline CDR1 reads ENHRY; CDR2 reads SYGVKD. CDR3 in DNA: TGTGCCACTTCAGGACTAGCGGTATCCTACGAGCAGTACTTC. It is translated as CATSGLAVSYEQYF.

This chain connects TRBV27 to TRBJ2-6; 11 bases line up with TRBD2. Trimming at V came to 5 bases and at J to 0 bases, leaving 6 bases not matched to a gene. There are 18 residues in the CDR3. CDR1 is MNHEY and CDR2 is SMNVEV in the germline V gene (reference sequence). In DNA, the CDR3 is TGTGCCAGCAGTCCTCCGGGACTAGCGGTCTCTGGGGCCAACGTCCTGACTTTC. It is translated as CASSPPGLAVSGANVLTF. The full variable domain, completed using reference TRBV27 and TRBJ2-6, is EAQVTQNPRYLITVTGKKLTVTCSQNMNHEYMSWYRQDPGLGLRQIYYSMNVEVTDKGDVPEGYKVSRKEKRNFPLILESPSPNQTSLYFCASSPPGLAVSGANVLTFGAGSRLTVL.

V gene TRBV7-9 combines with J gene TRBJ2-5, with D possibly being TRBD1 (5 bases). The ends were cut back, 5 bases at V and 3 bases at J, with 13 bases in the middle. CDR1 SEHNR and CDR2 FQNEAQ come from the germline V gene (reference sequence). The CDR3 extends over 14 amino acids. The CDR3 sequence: CASSPPAREETQYF. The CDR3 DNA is TGTGCCAGCAGCCCCCCCGCCAGGGAAGAGACCCAGTACTTC.

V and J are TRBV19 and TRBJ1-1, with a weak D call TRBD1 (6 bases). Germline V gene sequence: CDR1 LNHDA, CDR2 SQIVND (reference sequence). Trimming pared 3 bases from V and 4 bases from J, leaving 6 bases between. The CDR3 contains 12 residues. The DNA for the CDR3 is TGTGCCAGTAGTATCAGGGGCACTGAAGCTTTCTTT. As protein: CASSIRGTEAFF.

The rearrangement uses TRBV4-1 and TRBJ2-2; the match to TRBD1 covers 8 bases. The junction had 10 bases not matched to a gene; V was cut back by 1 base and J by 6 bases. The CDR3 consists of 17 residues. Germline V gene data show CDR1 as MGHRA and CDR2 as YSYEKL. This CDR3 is CASSQVPQGALSGELFF. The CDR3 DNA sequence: TGCGCCAGCAGCCAAGTCCCCCAGGGGGCGCTTTCCGGGGAGCTGTTTTTT.